The rows below give T cell receptor beta chains drawn from one sample of a study of cytomegalovirus exposure and HLA in healthy donors. Some clones are missing from TCRdb's copy, which holds only in-frame ones; the method was immunoSEQ multiplex PCR. There are roughly 130,000 clones in the sample; 85% to 90% occur only once, and roughly 1.4% lies in the top ten. The material sequenced was PBMCs. All receptors derive from a man aged 25-45 years in good health and CMV-seronegative. The CDR3 runs from the conserved cysteine through the conserved F or W. Each record gives: J gene, clone size, V gene, D gene, CDR3 DNA, CDR3 protein. The D gene is left open where the match is weak. Size is stated for part of the rows, as once, few or many counts, or as a class when the clone is expanded.

TRBJ2-7 | - | TRBV27 | - | TGTGCCAGCAGATCCACAACAGGGACCTACGAGCAGTACTTC | CASRSTTGTYEQYF
TRBJ2-7 | - | TRBV11-2 | TRBD2 | TGTGCTACCCGAGGGACTAGCGGGACGTACGAGCAGTACTTC | CATRGTSGTYEQYF
TRBJ2-1 | - | TRBV6-6 | - | TGTGCCAGCAAAAGCGTCGCATACAATGAGCAGTTCTTC | CASKSVAYNEQFF
TRBJ2-7 | - | TRBV4-1 | - | TGCGCCAGCAGCCAAGCCGGGGTCCCCTACGAGCAGTACTTC | CASSQAGVPYEQYF
TRBJ1-2 | few | TRBV4-1 | TRBD1 | TGCGCCAGCAGCCCGGACAGGGGGCCCTATGGCTACACCTTC | CASSPDRGPYGYTF
TRBJ2-1 | - | TRBV27 | TRBD2 | TGTGCCAGCAGACGACTAGCTTCCTACAATGAGCAGTTCTTC | CASRRLASYNEQFF
TRBJ2-1 | - | TRBV9 | - | TGTGCCAGCAGCGTAATGGCAACCGACAATGAGCAGTTCTTC | CASSVMATDNEQFF
TRBJ2-7 | - | TRBV7-2 | TRBD2 | TGTGCCAGCACCCAACGGGGAGGGAGGTTCAACGAGCAGTACTTC | CASTQRGGRFNEQYF
TRBJ2-5 | - | TRBV4-3 | - | TGCGCCAGCAGCCAAGATGAAGAGTGGGAGACCCAGTACTTC | CASSQDEEWETQYF
TRBJ1-2 | - | TRBV18 | - | TGTGCCAGCTCACCAGTCAGGGACACCTATGGCTACACCTTC | CASSPVRDTYGYTF
TRBJ1-5 | once | TRBV18 | - | TGTGCCAGCTCACCCGACAGGCAGCGTCAGCCCCAGCATTTT | CASSPDRQRQPQHF
TRBJ2-5 | - | TRBV19 | - | TGTGCCAGTAGTATAGATCTTCGGGAGACCCAGTACTTC | CASSIDLRETQYF
TRBJ2-7 | - | TRBV30 | TRBD2 | TGTGCCTGGACTACGGGGGGAACGTCCTACGAGCAGTACTTC | CAWTTGGTSYEQYF
TRBJ1-2 | - | TRBV2 | TRBD1 | TGTGCCAGCAGCGGACAGGGGAATGGCTACACCTTC | CASSGQGNGYTF
TRBJ2-3 | - | TRBV29-1 | TRBD1 | TGCAGCGGGGACAGGGGCGGAACAGATACGCAGTATTTT | CSGDRGGTDTQYF